These 14 T cell receptor beta chains originate from one sample sequenced in a study of cytomegalovirus exposure and HLA in healthy donors. The primer mix had 60 Vbeta and 13 Jbeta primers. Data came from immunoSEQ multiplex PCR; TCRdb stores just in-frame clones and leaves some out. The repertoire holds about 160,000 clones, with roughly 80% as singletons. Sequencing used PBMCs. The receptors here all came from a man aged 40-55 years in good health and CMV-seronegative.

The chain joins TRBV10-1 to TRBJ1-4; TRBD1 matches at 7 bases. With V trimmed by 0 bases and J by 8 bases, 3 bases remained unmatched. Germline V CDR1 and CDR2: WNHNN, SYGVQD (reference sequence). The CDR3 totals 14 residues. The CDR3 loop is CASSESGTVEKLFF. In DNA, the CDR3 is TGCGCCAGCAGTGAGTCCGGGACAGTAGAAAAACTGTTTTTT.

As concerns this clone: The same CDR3 can be traced to other DNA sequences in this sample. The rearrangement joins TRBV5-4 to TRBJ1-2; maybe TRBD1 (5 bases). In germline, CDR1 is SGHNT, CDR2 YYREEE (reference sequence). V was pared by 0 bases and J by 0 bases, with 9 bases between. The CDR3 totals 15 residues. The CDR3 DNA sequence: TGTGCCAGCAGCTTGGCTGGGGGGGCTAACTATGGCTACACCTTC. Translation: CASSLAGGANYGYTF.

This chain joins TRBV29-1 and TRBJ2-7, with 9 bases aligning to TRBD1. This CDR3 is built from 13 residues. Per germline, CDR1 SQVTM and CDR2 ANQGSEA. Trimming cost V 5 bases and J 6 bases; bases outside gene matches: 8. The CDR3 sequence is CSVNRGPASEQYF. The CDR3 DNA is TGCAGCGTTAACAGGGGGCCCGCTTCCGAGCAGTACTTC.

This clone was detected a few times. The chain links TRBV5-1 to TRBJ2-3; D is possibly TRBD2 (6 bases). Per germline, CDR1 SGHRS and CDR2 YFSETQ. The V and J ends lost 4 bases and 6 bases respectively, with 18 bases between them. The CDR3 runs to 15 residues. The CDR3 DNA sequence: TGCGCCAGCAGCACGGGGGATGAGGTCAGGGATACGCAGTATTTT. This gives the protein CASSTGDEVRDTQYF.

This chain uses TRBV4-3 with TRBJ1-2, with 12 bases lining up with TRBD1. The CDR3 has 16 residues. The V gene's germline CDR1 is LGHNA and CDR2 YSLEER. With V trimmed by 3 bases and J by 7 bases, 9 bases remained unmatched. The CDR3 sequence is CASSQVTGTGGFGYTF. CDR3 DNA sequence: TGCGCCAGCAGCCAGGTTACCGGGACAGGGGGCTTTGGCTACACCTTC.

The genes are TRBV4-1 and TRBJ2-5, with D possibly TRBD1 on 5 matching bases. Germline V gene lookup returns CDR1 MGHRA and CDR2 YSYEKL. V lost 4 bases, J lost 3 bases, and 12 bases lay in between. This CDR3 is 14 amino acids long. In DNA form, the CDR3 reads TGCGCCAGCAGCCTGCGGCCCAGGGAAGAGACCCAGTACTTC. Residues: CASSLRPREETQYF.

The chain links TRBV28 to TRBJ2-7; D gene ambiguous. Trimming pared 3 bases from V and 3 bases from J, leaving 6 bases between. Germline CDR1 MDHEN, CDR2 SYDVKM. The CDR3 is 12 residues long. Written as DNA, the CDR3 is TGTGCCAGCAGTTTCGTCGGCTACGAGCAGTACTTC. Protein sequence: CASSFVGYEQYF.

The chain has TRBV7-3 and TRBJ2-1; 7 nucleotides align to TRBD2. V lost 1 base and J lost 8; bases outside the gene matches: 8. This CDR3 region has 15 residues. The germline V gene has CDR1 SGHTA and CDR2 FQGTGA. The CDR3: CASSLMAGDWDEQFF. In DNA, the CDR3 is TGTGCCAGCAGCTTAATGGCGGGGGACTGGGATGAGCAGTTCTTC.

The rearrangement links TRBV2 to TRBJ2-4, with D unresolved. Germline CDR1 reads SNHLY; CDR2 reads FYNNEI. The CDR3 consists of 17 residues. Trimming pared 7 bases from V and 7 bases from J, leaving 26 bases between. CDR3 region: CASTQRKLAWVENIQYF. CDR3 sequence (DNA): TGTGCCAGCACCCAAAGGAAGCTGGCCTGGGTGGAGAACATTCAGTACTTC.

The J gene is TRBJ2-1, the V gene TRBV5-4; 8 nucleotides match TRBD2. The CDR3 is 18 residues long. Germline values: CDR1 SGHNT, CDR2 YYREEE (reference sequence). The trim removed 2 bases at V and 1 base at J, leaving 11 bases unmatched. This CDR3 reads CASSFGPMGLGSYNEQFF. The CDR3 DNA reads as TGTGCCAGCAGCTTTGGTCCCATGGGACTAGGGTCCTACAATGAGCAGTTCTTC.

The V call is TRBV7-2, the J call TRBJ1-2; a weak D match, TRBD1 (6 bases). V lost 3 bases, J lost 8 bases, and 19 bases lay in between. The CDR3 has 15 residues. Germline CDR1 is SGHTA and CDR2 is FQGNSA. The CDR3 DNA reads TGTGCCAGCAGCTTCGTTAGGTCCGGGACATCAGGCTACACCTTC. It encodes CASSFVRSGTSGYTF. Full variable domain (remainder filled in from reference TRBV7-2 and TRBJ1-2): GAGVSQSPSNKVTEKGKDVELRCDPISGHTALYWYRQSLGQGLEFLIYFQGNSAPDKSGLPSDRFSAERTGGSVSTLTIQRTQQEDSAVYLCASSFVRSGTSGYTFGSGTRLTVV.

The chain combines TRBV6-6 with TRBJ2-7; 7 positions agree with TRBD1. Germline V CDR1 and CDR2: MNHNY, SVGAGI (reference sequence). Trimming took 7 bases from V and 3 from J; bases not matched to a gene: 12. This CDR3 is 15 amino acids long. The chain's CDR3 is CASTTGMRGLYEQYF. CDR3 in DNA: TGTGCCAGCACCACCGGAATGAGGGGGCTCTACGAGCAGTACTTC.

V and J are TRBV10-3 and TRBJ2-2; the match to TRBD1 covers 9 bases. Germline values: CDR1 ENHRY, CDR2 SYGVKD. V shed 6 bases, J shed 6 bases, and the junction held 8 bases outside the gene matches. The CDR3 spans 15 residues. The CDR3 reads CAISTGTGSSGELFF. The CDR3 bases are TGTGCCATCAGCACCGGGACAGGGTCCTCCGGGGAGCTGTTTTTT.

The chain recombines TRBV7-6 with TRBJ1-1; D perhaps matches TRBD1 (6 bases). Per germline, CDR1 SGHVS and CDR2 FNYEAQ. The CDR3 runs 16 residues. The V gene lost 5 bases and the J gene lost 5 bases, with 21 bases spanning the gap. The CDR3 is CASSPQPGQGGTEAFF. CDR3 nucleotides: TGTGCCAGCAGCCCCCAACCGGGACAAGGGGGTACTGAAGCTTTCTTT.